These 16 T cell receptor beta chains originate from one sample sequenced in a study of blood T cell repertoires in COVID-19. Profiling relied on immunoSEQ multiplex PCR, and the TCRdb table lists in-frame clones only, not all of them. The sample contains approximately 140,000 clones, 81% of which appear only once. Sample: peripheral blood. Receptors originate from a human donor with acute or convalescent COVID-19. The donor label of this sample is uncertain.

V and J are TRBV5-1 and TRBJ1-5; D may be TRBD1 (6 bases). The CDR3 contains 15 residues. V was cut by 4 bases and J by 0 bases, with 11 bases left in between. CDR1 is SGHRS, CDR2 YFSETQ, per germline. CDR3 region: CASSPGQYSNQPQHF. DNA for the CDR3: TGCGCCAGCAGCCCGGGACAATATAGCAATCAGCCCCAGCATTTT.

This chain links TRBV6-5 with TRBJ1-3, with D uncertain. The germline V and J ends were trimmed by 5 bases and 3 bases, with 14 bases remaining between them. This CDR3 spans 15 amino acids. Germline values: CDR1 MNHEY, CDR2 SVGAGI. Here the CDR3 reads CASSQSGGVGNTIYF. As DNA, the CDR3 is TGTGCCAGCAGTCAGTCGGGTGGAGTTGGAAACACCATATATTTT.

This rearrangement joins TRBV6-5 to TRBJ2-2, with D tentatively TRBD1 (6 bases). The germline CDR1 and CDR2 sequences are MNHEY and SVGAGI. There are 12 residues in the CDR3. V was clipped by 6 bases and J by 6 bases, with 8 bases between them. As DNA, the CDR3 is TGTGCCAGCAGACAGGGAGCCGGGGAGCTGTTTTTT. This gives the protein CASRQGAGELFF.

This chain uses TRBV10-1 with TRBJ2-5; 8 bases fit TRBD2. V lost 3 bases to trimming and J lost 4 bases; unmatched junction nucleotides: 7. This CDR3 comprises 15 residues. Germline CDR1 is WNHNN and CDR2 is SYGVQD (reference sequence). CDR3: CASSDLSGGRETQYF. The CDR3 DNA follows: TGCGCCAGCAGTGACTTAAGCGGGGGCCGAGAGACCCAGTACTTC.

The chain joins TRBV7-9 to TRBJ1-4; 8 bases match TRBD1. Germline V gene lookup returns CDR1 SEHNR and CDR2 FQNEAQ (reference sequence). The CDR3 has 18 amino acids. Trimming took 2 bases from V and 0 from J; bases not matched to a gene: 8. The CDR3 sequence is CASSLTTGGYATNEKLFF. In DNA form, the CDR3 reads TGTGCCAGCAGCTTAACAACAGGGGGTTATGCAACTAATGAAAAACTGTTTTTT.

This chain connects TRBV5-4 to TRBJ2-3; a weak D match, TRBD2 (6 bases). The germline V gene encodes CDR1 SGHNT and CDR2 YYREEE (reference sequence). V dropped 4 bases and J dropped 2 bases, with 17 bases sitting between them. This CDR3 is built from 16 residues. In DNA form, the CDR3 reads TGTGCCAGCAGCCTTGGGGGTAGCGGTTACACAGATACGCAGTATTTT. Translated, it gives CASSLGGSGYTDTQYF.

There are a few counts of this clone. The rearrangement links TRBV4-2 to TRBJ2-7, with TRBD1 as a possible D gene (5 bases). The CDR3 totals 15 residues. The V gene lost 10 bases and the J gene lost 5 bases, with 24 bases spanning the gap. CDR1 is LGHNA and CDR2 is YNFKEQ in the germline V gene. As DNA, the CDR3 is TGTGCCAAGAACTCCCGGACAATAGGGTGGGACGAGCAGTACTTC. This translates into CAKNSRTIGWDEQYF.

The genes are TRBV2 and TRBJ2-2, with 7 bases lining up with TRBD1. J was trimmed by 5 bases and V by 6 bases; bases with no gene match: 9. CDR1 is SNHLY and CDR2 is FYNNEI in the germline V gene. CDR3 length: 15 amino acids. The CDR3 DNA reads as TGTGCCAGCAGGCCCACAGGGGCCGGTACCGGGGAGCTGTTTTTT. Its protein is CASRPTGAGTGELFF. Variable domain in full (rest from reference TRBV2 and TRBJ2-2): EPEVTQTPSHQVTQMGQEVILRCVPISNHLYFYWYRQILGQKVEFLVSFYNNEISEKSEIFDDQFSVERPDGSNFTLKIRSTKLEDSAMYFCASRPTGAGTGELFFGEGSRLTVL.

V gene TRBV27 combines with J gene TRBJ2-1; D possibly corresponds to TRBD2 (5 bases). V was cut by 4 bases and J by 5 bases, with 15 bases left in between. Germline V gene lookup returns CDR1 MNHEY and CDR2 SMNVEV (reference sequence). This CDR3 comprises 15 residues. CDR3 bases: TGTGCCAGCAGTTCCCCTCTCAGCGGAGACAATGAGCAGTTCTTC. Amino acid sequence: CASSSPLSGDNEQFF.

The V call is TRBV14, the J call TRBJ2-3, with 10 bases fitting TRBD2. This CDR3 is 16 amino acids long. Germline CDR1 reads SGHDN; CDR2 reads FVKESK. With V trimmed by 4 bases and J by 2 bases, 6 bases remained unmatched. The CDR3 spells CASSLLAGGLTDTQYF. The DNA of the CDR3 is TGTGCCAGCAGCCTTTTAGCGGGGGGACTCACAGATACGCAGTATTTT.

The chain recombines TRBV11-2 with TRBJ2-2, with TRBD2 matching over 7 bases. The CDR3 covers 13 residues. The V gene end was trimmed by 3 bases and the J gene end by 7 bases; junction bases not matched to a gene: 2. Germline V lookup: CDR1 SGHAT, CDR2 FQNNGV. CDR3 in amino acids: CASSLGGVGELFF. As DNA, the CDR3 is TGTGCCAGCAGCTTGGGAGGGGTCGGGGAGCTGTTTTTT.

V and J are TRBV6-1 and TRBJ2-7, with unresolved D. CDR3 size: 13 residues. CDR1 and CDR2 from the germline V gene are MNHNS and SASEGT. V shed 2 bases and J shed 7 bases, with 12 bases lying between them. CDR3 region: CASSETRVWEQYV. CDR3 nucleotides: TGTGCCAGCAGTGAAACCCGGGTTTGGGAGCAGTACGTC.

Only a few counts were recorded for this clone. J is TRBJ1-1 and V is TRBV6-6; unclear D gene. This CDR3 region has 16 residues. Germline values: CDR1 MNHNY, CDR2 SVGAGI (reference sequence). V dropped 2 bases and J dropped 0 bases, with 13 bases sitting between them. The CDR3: CASSYPVESMNTEAFF. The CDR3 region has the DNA TGTGCCAGCAGTTACCCCGTGGAGAGCATGAACACTGAAGCTTTCTTT.

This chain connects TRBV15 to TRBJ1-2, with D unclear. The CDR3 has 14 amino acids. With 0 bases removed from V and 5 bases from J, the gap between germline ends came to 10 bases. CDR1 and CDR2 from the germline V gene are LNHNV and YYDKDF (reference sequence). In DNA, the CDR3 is TGTGCCACCAGCAGAGATCGAGGGTTGTATGGCTACACCTTC. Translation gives CATSRDRGLYGYTF.

CDR3 region: CASSPREGGKLFF. DNA of the CDR3: TGTGCCAGCAGCCCCCGGGAGGGGGGGAAACTGTTTTTT. The chain is built from TRBV3-1 (or the pseudogene TRBV3-2) and TRBJ1-4; perhaps TRBD1 as D (6 bases). Deletions cut 4 bases from V and 11 bases from J, with 14 bases between. In germline, CDR1 is LGHDT, CDR2 YNNKEL (reference sequence). This CDR3 region has 13 residues.

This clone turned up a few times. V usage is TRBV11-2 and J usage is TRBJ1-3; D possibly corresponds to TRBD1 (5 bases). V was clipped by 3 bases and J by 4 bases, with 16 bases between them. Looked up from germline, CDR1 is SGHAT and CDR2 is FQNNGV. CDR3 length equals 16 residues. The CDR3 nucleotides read TGTGCCAGCAGCTTCCCCTCTGCGGGGACGGGAAACACCATATATTTT. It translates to CASSFPSAGTGNTIYF.